This TCR beta chain was sequenced for a study of technical replicates of blood from a few donors. Repertoires were generated with immunoSEQ multiplex PCR, while TCRdb's copy carries only in-frame clones and drops some. Of about 80,000 clones in the sample, approximately 97% were seen once. The CDR3 loop spans 14 amino acids. Trimming left V 4 bases short and J 4 bases short, with 13 bases between. Per the germline V gene, CDR1 is SEHNR and CDR2 is FQNEAQ (reference sequence). The source material was T cells isolated from PBMCs. This sequence joins TRBV7-9 and TRBJ1-2, with D possibly TRBD1 on 5 matching bases. The source of this sequence is a human donor in good health. DNA of the CDR3: TGTGCCAGCAGCTGGGTGGAGGGGACCTATGGCTACACCTTC. Protein sequence: CASSWVEGTYGYTF. The complete variable domain, with remaining parts taken from reference TRBV7-9 and TRBJ1-2, reads DTGVSQNPRHKITKRGQNVTFRCDPISEHNRLYWYRQTLGQGPEFLTYFQNEAQLEKSRLLSDRFSAERPKGSFSTLEIQRTEQGDSAMYLCASSWVEGTYGYTFGSGTRLTVV.